Listed here is a single TCR beta chain. Its antigen has not been determined. The sample holds no much larger clone one base away, and base qualities are not on file. V and J are trimmed by 2 bases and 3 bases, and the gene matches miss 3 bases of the junction. CDR1 and CDR2 (SGHTA, FQGNSA) derive from the germline V gene. The CDR3, cysteine through phenylalanine, is 14 amino acids long. Only the CDR3 DNA is retained, 42 bases long and in frame from the first base. Library construction relied on the immunoSEQ multiplex PCR assay. Imported from immuneACCESS, the table was reduced by TCRdb to in-frame sequences with V and J called. These copies leave out some clones; in studies compared against another copy, an unresolved V gene accounts for under half, and the cause of the remainder is not known. This sample gives under 15,000 clones in total; roughly two thirds of them show up just once. About 28% of the sample comes from the top ten.

This sample was included in a study of ipilimumab plus nivolumab after autologous stem cell transplantation (dated by TCRdb to the early 2020s). Context from the whole study: A median of roughly five ipilimumab doses and 8 or 9 nivolumab doses was received by trial patients. Primary refractory and relapsed disease were included in the DLBCL cohort, with 18-month progression-free survival of around 86% and 29%, respectively. Patients with high-risk diffuse large B cell lymphoma, mature T cell lymphoma, or multiple myeloma undergoing autologous transplant were enrolled in the trial. Some 35 patients made up the trial's intent-to-treat population.

Paper-wide results and their limitations: Combined checkpoint inhibition appeared tolerable as post-transplant consolidation, according to the authors' conclusion. The authors stated that profiles of the T cell receptor repertoire, regulatory T cell phenotype and gut microbiota provided a biologic rationale for studying this approach further.

Checkpoint therapy began 14 to 28 days after autologous transplant, with ipilimumab given at 1 mg/kg intravenously on day 1 of selected weeks. Nivolumab was administered at 3 mg/kg intravenously on day 1 of weeks 1, 4, 7, 10, and every two weeks through week 26. This was a Phase Ib clinical trial that tested ipilimumab plus nivolumab, given as combined checkpoint inhibition, for consolidation following autologous stem cell transplantation. Material: PBMCs, obtained in a trial of ipilimumab plus nivolumab as post-transplant consolidation. This sequence uses TRBV7-2 and TRBJ2-7; TRBD1 fits 8 bases in the junction. The clonotype comes from a male donor with diffuse large B-cell lymphoma. The CDR3 in this case is CASSLIGTGYEQYF. The sequenced DNA is TGTGCCAGCAGCTTAATCGGGACAGGCTACGAGCAGTACTTC.